This T cell receptor (beta chain) is from a study of CD8 T cells in ankylosing spondylitis. This clonotype has only a few counts. Its antigen is unidentified. General study findings and limits: Ankylosing spondylitis blood appeared to be characterized by a TCR beta motif of several highly homologous variants.

CDR1 and CDR2 from the germline V gene are MGHRA and YSYEKL. The CDR3 totals 14 residues. The V gene lost 1 base and the J gene lost 5 bases, with 8 bases spanning the gap. TCRdb re-analysed the 5' RACE reads in MiXCR, keeping a single row per CDR3 protein. The table lists some 140,000 distinct CDR3 sequences, 17% of them singletons, with 33% in the top ten. The receptor was isolated from a male donor with ankylosing spondylitis. The source material was blood, either unsorted or a sorted T cell fraction (not recorded which). The genes are TRBV4-1 and TRBJ2-2, with no clear D. CDR3 residues: CASSQGEWTGELFF. CDR3 DNA: TGCGCCAGCAGCCAAGGAGAGTGGACCGGGGAGCTGTTTTTT.